This is a list of T cell receptor beta chains from one sample in a study of cytomegalovirus exposure and HLA in healthy donors. The assay was immunoSEQ multiplex PCR, and TCRdb's table has in-frame clones only and misses some. This table holds some 210,000 clones, about four fifths found once. The specimen was PBMCs. The source of these receptors is a woman aged 45-60 years in good health and CMV-seropositive. The CDR3 runs from the conserved cysteine through the conserved F or W. The D gene is left open where the match is weak. Size is omitted from some rows. Given values are once, few, many or a class for expanded clones.

D gene: TRBD1
clone size: NA
V gene: TRBV5-4
J gene: TRBJ2-3
CDR3 protein: CASSSTPDRDRTDTQYF
CDR3 DNA: TGTGCCAGCAGCTCCACCCCAGACAGGGACCGAACAGATACGCAGTATTTT

D gene: TRBD1
clone size: NA
V gene: TRBV2
J gene: TRBJ1-6
CDR3 protein: CASTLQGVLNSPLHF
CDR3 DNA: TGTGCCAGCACCCTACAGGGGGTCCTCAATTCACCCCTCCACTTT

D gene: NA
clone size: NA
V gene: TRBV7-9
J gene: TRBJ1-3
CDR3 protein: CASSFGQLGSGNTIYF
CDR3 DNA: TGTGCCAGCAGCTTCGGACAGCTAGGGTCTGGAAACACCATATATTTT

D gene: TRBD1
clone size: NA
V gene: TRBV7-2
J gene: TRBJ2-2
CDR3 protein: CASSLRDRGLGELFF
CDR3 DNA: TGTGCCAGCAGCTTGAGGGACAGGGGGCTTGGGGAGCTGTTTTTT

D gene: TRBD1
clone size: NA
V gene: TRBV5-4
J gene: TRBJ1-2
CDR3 protein: CASSPRTGGGGYTF
CDR3 DNA: TGTGCCAGCAGCCCACGGACAGGGGGGGGAGGCTACACCTTC

D gene: NA
clone size: NA
V gene: TRBV10-2
J gene: TRBJ1-1
CDR3 protein: CASSELGANTEAFF
CDR3 DNA: TGCGCCAGCAGTGAGTTGGGGGCGAACACTGAAGCTTTCTTT

D gene: NA
clone size: NA
V gene: TRBV11-2
J gene: TRBJ1-2
CDR3 protein: CASSLGTAYGYTF
CDR3 DNA: TGTGCCAGCAGCTTAGGAACAGCCTATGGCTACACCTTC

D gene: NA
clone size: once
V gene: TRBV29-1
J gene: TRBJ1-1
CDR3 protein: CSVEQTEAFF
CDR3 DNA: TGCAGCGTTGAACAAACTGAAGCTTTCTTT

D gene: NA
clone size: NA
V gene: TRBV7-3
J gene: TRBJ2-2
CDR3 protein: CASSPDSYNTGELFF
CDR3 DNA: TGTGCCAGCAGTCCGGACAGCTACAACACCGGGGAGCTGTTTTTT

D gene: NA
clone size: NA
V gene: TRBV6-5
J gene: TRBJ1-1
CDR3 protein: CASSSSGRGNTEAFF
CDR3 DNA: NA

D gene: NA
clone size: NA
V gene: TRBV9
J gene: TRBJ2-4
CDR3 protein: CASSGGGVVYGKNIQYF
CDR3 DNA: TGTGCCAGCAGCGGAGGGGGGGTTGTTTACGGCAAAAACATTCAGTACTTC

D gene: TRBD2
clone size: NA
V gene: TRBV6-6
J gene: TRBJ2-3
CDR3 protein: CAVTGGSTDTQYF
CDR3 DNA: TGTGCCGTCACCGGGGGGAGCACAGATACGCAGTATTTT

D gene: TRBD1
clone size: NA
V gene: TRBV5-1
J gene: TRBJ1-3
CDR3 protein: CASRRTGKGNTIYF
CDR3 DNA: TGCGCCAGCAGGCGGACAGGGAAAGGAAACACCATATATTTT

D gene: NA
clone size: NA
V gene: TRBV27
J gene: TRBJ2-7
CDR3 protein: CASRWGQGPSYEQYF
CDR3 DNA: TGTGCCAGCCGGTGGGGGCAGGGGCCTTCCTACGAGCAGTACTTC

D gene: NA
clone size: NA
V gene: TRBV19
J gene: TRBJ2-7
CDR3 protein: CASKGRKGGRGF
CDR3 DNA: TGTGCCAGCAAGGGACGCAAGGGGGGCAGGGGGTTC

D gene: TRBD2
clone size: NA
V gene: TRBV7-2
J gene: TRBJ2-1
CDR3 protein: CASSLGNPRAGGDEQFF
CDR3 DNA: TGTGCCAGCAGCTTAGGAAACCCCCGAGCGGGGGGGGATGAGCAGTTCTTC

D gene: NA
clone size: NA
V gene: TRBV7-3
J gene: TRBJ1-1
CDR3 protein: CASSLMSTPGMNTEAFF
CDR3 DNA: TGTGCCAGCAGCTTAATGTCGACTCCTGGCATGAACACTGAAGCTTTCTTT

D gene: NA
clone size: NA
V gene: TRBV7-3
J gene: TRBJ1-1
CDR3 protein: CASSFLGGANTEAFF
CDR3 DNA: TGTGCCAGCAGCTTTCTGGGGGGGGCAAACACTGAAGCTTTCTTT

D gene: NA
clone size: NA
V gene: TRBV20-1
J gene: TRBJ1-1
CDR3 protein: CSAIWELEAFF
CDR3 DNA: TGCAGTGCTATCTGGGAGCTTGAAGCTTTCTTT

D gene: NA
clone size: NA
V gene: TRBV6-6
J gene: TRBJ1-3
CDR3 protein: CASSYSFGNTIYF
CDR3 DNA: TGTGCCAGCAGTTACTCCTTTGGAAACACCATATATTTT

D gene: NA
clone size: NA
V gene: TRBV7-2
J gene: TRBJ1-1
CDR3 protein: CASGWGGPAEAFF
CDR3 DNA: TGTGCCAGCGGCTGGGGGGGCCCCGCTGAAGCTTTCTTT

D gene: TRBD2
clone size: NA
V gene: TRBV4-1
J gene: TRBJ2-1
CDR3 protein: CASREILAGDNEQFF
CDR3 DNA: TGCGCCAGCAGAGAAATACTAGCGGGGGACAATGAGCAGTTCTTC

D gene: NA
clone size: NA
V gene: TRBV6-1
J gene: TRBJ1-2
CDR3 protein: CASNREGGGYTF
CDR3 DNA: TGTGCCAGCAACAGGGAAGGGGGTGGCTACACCTTC

D gene: TRBD1
clone size: once
V gene: TRBV28
J gene: TRBJ1-1
CDR3 protein: CASRDLDRGRAFF
CDR3 DNA: TGTGCCAGCAGAGACCTCGACAGGGGGCGAGCTTTCTTT

D gene: NA
clone size: NA
V gene: TRBV6-6
J gene: TRBJ1-1
CDR3 protein: CASRPDTEAFF
CDR3 DNA: TGTGCCAGCAGACCCGACACCGAAGCTTTCTTT

D gene: TRBD1
clone size: NA
V gene: TRBV28
J gene: TRBJ1-2
CDR3 protein: CASRTGTGLGYGYTF
CDR3 DNA: TGTGCCAGCAGGACGGGGACAGGGCTGGGGTATGGCTACACCTTC

D gene: NA
clone size: few
V gene: TRBV2
J gene: TRBJ2-7
CDR3 protein: CASSVAAAHEQYF
CDR3 DNA: TGTGCCAGCAGTGTAGCGGCTGCCCACGAGCAGTACTTC

D gene: NA
clone size: NA
V gene: TRBV18
J gene: TRBJ1-6
CDR3 protein: CASSLRTETANSPLHF
CDR3 DNA: TGTGCCAGCTCACTACGGACAGAAACGGCGAATTCACCCCTCCACTTT

D gene: NA
clone size: NA
V gene: TRBV29-1
J gene: TRBJ1-1
CDR3 protein: CSATTGVNTEAFF
CDR3 DNA: TGCAGCGCAACAACAGGCGTGAACACTGAAGCTTTCTTT

D gene: TRBD1
clone size: NA
V gene: TRBV28
J gene: TRBJ1-2
CDR3 protein: CASSSIGQGKGYGYTF
CDR3 DNA: TGTGCCAGCAGTTCCATTGGACAGGGAAAGGGTTATGGCTACACCTTC

D gene: TRBD1
clone size: NA
V gene: TRBV30
J gene: TRBJ2-7
CDR3 protein: CAWVRDRDYEQYF
CDR3 DNA: TGTGCCTGGGTCCGGGACAGGGACTACGAGCAGTACTTC

D gene: TRBD2
clone size: NA
V gene: TRBV4-2
J gene: TRBJ2-1
CDR3 protein: CASSQVLAGSISSYNEQFF
CDR3 DNA: TGTGCCAGCAGCCAAGTTCTAGCGGGGTCCATAAGCTCCTACAATGAGCAGTTCTTC

D gene: TRBD2
clone size: NA
V gene: TRBV19
J gene: TRBJ2-1
CDR3 protein: CASTKRARGGHNEQFF
CDR3 DNA: TGTGCCAGTACTAAAAGGGCTCGGGGGGGACACAATGAGCAGTTCTTC

D gene: NA
clone size: NA
V gene: TRBV6-1
J gene: TRBJ2-7
CDR3 protein: CASEENKLSYEQYF
CDR3 DNA: TGTGCCAGTGAGGAGAACAAGCTTTCTTACGAGCAGTACTTC

D gene: NA
clone size: NA
V gene: TRBV27
J gene: TRBJ1-3
CDR3 protein: CASPMEVSDSGNTIYF
CDR3 DNA: TGTGCCAGCCCAATGGAGGTTAGTGACTCTGGAAACACCATATATTTT

D gene: TRBD1
clone size: NA
V gene: TRBV9
J gene: TRBJ1-4
CDR3 protein: CASSDYQRGQGPDNEKLFF
CDR3 DNA: TGTGCCAGCAGCGACTACCAAAGGGGACAGGGACCGGATAATGAAAAACTGTTTTTT

D gene: NA
clone size: few
V gene: TRBV2
J gene: TRBJ1-5
CDR3 protein: CASSGRGVQPQHF
CDR3 DNA: TGTGCCAGCAGTGGACGCGGGGTTCAGCCCCAGCATTTT

D gene: TRBD2
clone size: once
V gene: TRBV6-6
J gene: TRBJ2-2
CDR3 protein: CASSGLALNTGELFF
CDR3 DNA: TGTGCCAGCAGTGGACTAGCCCTGAACACCGGGGAGCTGTTTTTT

D gene: NA
clone size: NA
V gene: TRBV19
J gene: TRBJ1-5
CDR3 protein: CASSSPGSNQPQHF
CDR3 DNA: TGTGCCAGTAGTTCTCCGGGGTCCAATCAGCCCCAGCATTTT

D gene: NA
clone size: NA
V gene: TRBV6-6
J gene: TRBJ1-2
CDR3 protein: CASTMDTANYGYTF
CDR3 DNA: TGTGCCAGCACCATGGACACAGCTAACTATGGCTACACCTTC

D gene: NA
clone size: NA
V gene: TRBV10-3
J gene: TRBJ1-6
CDR3 protein: CAISGPRGSSYNSPLHF
CDR3 DNA: TGTGCCATCAGTGGCCCTCGAGGTTCCTCCTATAATTCACCCCTCCACTTT

D gene: NA
clone size: NA
V gene: TRBV6-5
J gene: TRBJ2-2
CDR3 protein: CASTLPGGELFF
CDR3 DNA: TGTGCCAGCACCCTCCCGGGGGGGGAGCTGTTTTTT

D gene: TRBD1
clone size: NA
V gene: TRBV19
J gene: TRBJ2-3
CDR3 protein: CASRPGTGSTDTQYF
CDR3 DNA: TGTGCCAGTCGGCCCGGGACAGGTAGCACAGATACGCAGTATTTT

D gene: NA
clone size: NA
V gene: TRBV7-9
J gene: TRBJ2-1
CDR3 protein: CASCEGSYNEQFF
CDR3 DNA: TGTGCCTCCTGCGAGGGCTCCTACAATGAGCAGTTCTTC

D gene: TRBD1
clone size: NA
V gene: TRBV7-2
J gene: TRBJ1-1
CDR3 protein: CASSSGQGAVDTEAFF
CDR3 DNA: TGTGCCAGCAGCTCCGGACAGGGGGCAGTGGACACTGAAGCTTTCTTT

D gene: NA
clone size: NA
V gene: TRBV21-1
J gene: TRBJ1-5
CDR3 protein: CASSKVGADGNQPQHF
CDR3 DNA: TGTGCCAGCAGCAAAGTGGGGGCAGATGGGAATCAGCCCCAGCATTTT

D gene: NA
clone size: few
V gene: TRBV7-4
J gene: TRBJ2-1
CDR3 protein: CASSFGYGAGEQFF
CDR3 DNA: TGTGCCAGCAGCTTTGGTTACGGCGCAGGTGAGCAGTTCTTC

D gene: NA
clone size: NA
V gene: TRBV5-1
J gene: TRBJ1-1
CDR3 protein: CASKSGTMNTEAFF
CDR3 DNA: TGCGCCAGCAAATCAGGTACCATGAACACTGAAGCTTTCTTT

D gene: NA
clone size: NA
V gene: TRBV5-1
J gene: TRBJ2-7
CDR3 protein: CASSLGQVRPDEQYF
CDR3 DNA: TGCGCCAGCAGCTTGGGACAGGTACGGCCGGACGAGCAGTACTTC

D gene: TRBD1
clone size: NA
V gene: TRBV12-5
J gene: TRBJ2-7
CDR3 protein: CASGPWTGGSFHGQYF
CDR3 DNA: TGTGCTAGTGGTCCATGGACAGGGGGAAGCTTCCACGGGCAGTACTTC

D gene: TRBD1
clone size: NA
V gene: TRBV7-9
J gene: TRBJ1-6
CDR3 protein: CASSAEGTGTSPLHF
CDR3 DNA: TGTGCCAGCAGCGCTGAAGGGACAGGGACCTCACCCCTCCACTTT